What follows is one T cell receptor (beta chain) and its context. Its antigen is not identified. This sample is drawn from a study of T cell responses to AZD1222 COVID-19 vaccine. Per the germline V gene, CDR1 is SGHTA and CDR2 is FQGNSA. The CDR3 runs 14 residues. Trimming pared 5 bases from V and 5 bases from J, leaving 15 bases between. Sequencing was performed with immunoSEQ multiplex PCR; in TCRdb, only in-frame clones are kept and a portion is missing. Of roughly 50,000 clones in the sample, more than 70% were seen once. General study results and limits: Increases in Spike-specific TCR breadth and depth were seen after two AZD1222 doses.

The receptor comes from an adult in good health. The chain uses TRBV7-2 and TRBJ2-5; D is unclear. This specimen was peripheral blood, taken on day 0 of AZD1222 vaccination. The CDR3 DNA sequence: TGTGCCAGCAGCCCCCACACCGGGCGGGAGACCCAGTACTTC. Translating gives CASSPHTGRETQYF.